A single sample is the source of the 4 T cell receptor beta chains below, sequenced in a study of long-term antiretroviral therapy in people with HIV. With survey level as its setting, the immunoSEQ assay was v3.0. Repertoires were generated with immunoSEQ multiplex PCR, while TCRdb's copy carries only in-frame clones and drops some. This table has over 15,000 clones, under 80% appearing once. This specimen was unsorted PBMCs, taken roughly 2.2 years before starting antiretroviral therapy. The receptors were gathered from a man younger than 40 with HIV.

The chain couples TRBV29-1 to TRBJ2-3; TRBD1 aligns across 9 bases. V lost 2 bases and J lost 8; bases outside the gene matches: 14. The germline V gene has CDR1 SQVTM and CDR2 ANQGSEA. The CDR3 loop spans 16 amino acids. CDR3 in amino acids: CSVEFSGQGSPGTQYF. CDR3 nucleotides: TGCAGCGTTGAATTTTCGGGACAGGGAAGCCCAGGTACGCAGTATTTT.

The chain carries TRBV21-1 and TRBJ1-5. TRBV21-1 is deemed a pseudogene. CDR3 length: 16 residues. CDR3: CASSNVAIRANQPQHF. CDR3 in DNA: TGTGCCAGCAGCAACGTCGCAATTCGGGCCAATCAGCCCCAGCATTTT.

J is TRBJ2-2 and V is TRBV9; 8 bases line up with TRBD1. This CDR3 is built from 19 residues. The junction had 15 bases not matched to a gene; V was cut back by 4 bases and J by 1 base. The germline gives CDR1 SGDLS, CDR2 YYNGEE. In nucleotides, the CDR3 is TGTGCCAGCAGCCCCAGGCCCGCAGGGGGCGCCTGGAACACCGGGGAGCTGTTTTTT. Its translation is CASSPRPAGGAWNTGELFF.

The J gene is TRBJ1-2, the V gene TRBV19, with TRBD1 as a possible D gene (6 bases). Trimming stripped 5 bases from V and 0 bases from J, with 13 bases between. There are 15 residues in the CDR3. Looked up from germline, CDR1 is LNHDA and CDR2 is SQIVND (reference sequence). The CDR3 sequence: CASSRPDSPNYGYTF. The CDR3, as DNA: TGTGCCAGTAGTCGGCCGGACAGTCCTAACTATGGCTACACCTTC. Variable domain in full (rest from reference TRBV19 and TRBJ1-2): DGGITQSPKYLFRKEGQNVTLSCEQNLNHDAMYWYRQDPGQGLRLIYYSQIVNDFQKGDIAEGYSVSREKKESFPLTVTSAQKNPTAFYLCASSRPDSPNYGYTFGSGTRLTVV.